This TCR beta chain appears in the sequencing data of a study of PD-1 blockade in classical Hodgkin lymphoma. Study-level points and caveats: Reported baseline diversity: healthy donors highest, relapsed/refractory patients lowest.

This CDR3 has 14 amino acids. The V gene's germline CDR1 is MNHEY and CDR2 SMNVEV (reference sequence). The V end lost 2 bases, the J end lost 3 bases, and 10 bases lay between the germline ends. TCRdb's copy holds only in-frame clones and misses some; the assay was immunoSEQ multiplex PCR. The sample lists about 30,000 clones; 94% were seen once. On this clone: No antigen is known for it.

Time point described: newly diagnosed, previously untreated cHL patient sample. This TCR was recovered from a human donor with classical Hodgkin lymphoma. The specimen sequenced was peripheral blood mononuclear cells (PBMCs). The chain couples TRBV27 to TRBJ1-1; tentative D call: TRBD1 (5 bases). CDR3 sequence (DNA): TGTGCCAGCAGTTTAACCGGGGGGGACACTGAAGCTTTCTTT. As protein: CASSLTGGDTEAFF.